Each of the 22 T cell receptor beta chains below was sequenced from the same sample in a study of blood T cells in healthy people across ages. Alongside a J-beta primer mix, a sample-barcoded 5' primer served in a second PCR lasting roughly 7 to 11 cycles. Using its own MiXCR run on the 5' RACE reads, TCRdb lists one record per CDR3 protein. The sample lists approximately 800,000 distinct CDR3 sequences, 55% to 65% occurring once. Material: blood. The receptors shown here come from a man between 25 and 39 years old in good health.

V and J are TRBV9 and TRBJ1-2; 8 positions agree with TRBD1. The V gene's germline CDR1 is SGDLS and CDR2 YYNGEE. The CDR3 is 13 residues long. Losses at the gene ends were 4 bases for V and 8 bases for J; bases not matched to a gene: 7. The CDR3 DNA is TGTGCCAGCAGCCATAAGACAGGGGCCGGCTACACCTTC. Translation: CASSHKTGAGYTF.

The CDR3 is CASTTGQGAPGYTF. CDR3 bases: TGTGCCAGCACCACTGGACAGGGGGCGCCGGGCTACACCTTC. The chain combines TRBV6-6 with TRBJ1-2, with TRBD1 matching 11 bases. V lost 7 bases and J lost 8; bases outside the gene matches: 9. Germline V gene sequence: CDR1 MNHNY, CDR2 SVGAGI (reference sequence). CDR3 length: 14 amino acids.

V and J are TRBV15 and TRBJ2-7; D possibly uses TRBD1 or TRBD2 (6 bases each). The CDR3 sequence is 16 residues long. The germline V gene has CDR1 LNHNV and CDR2 YYDKDF (reference sequence). Trimming cost V 0 bases and J 0 bases, with 12 bases left between them. CDR3 protein: CATSRDTGASSYEQYF. In DNA form, the CDR3 reads TGTGCCACCAGCAGAGATACGGGGGCTAGCTCCTACGAGCAGTACTTC. Full variable domain (rest looked up from reference TRBV15 and TRBJ2-7): DAMVIQNPRYQVTQFGKPVTLSCSQTLNHNVMYWYQQKSSQAPKLLFHYYDKDFNNEADTPDNFQSRRPNTSFCFLDIRSPGLGDTAMYLCATSRDTGASSYEQYFGPGTRLTVT.

V gene TRBV20-1 combines with J gene TRBJ2-6; D unresolved. Trimming pared 4 bases from V and 4 bases from J, leaving 14 bases between. The CDR3 covers 15 residues. Per the germline V gene, CDR1 is DFQATT and CDR2 is SNEGSKA (reference sequence). The CDR3 DNA follows: TGCAGTGCTACCATGAGTCCTGCAGGGGCCAACGTCCTGACTTTC. Translation: CSATMSPAGANVLTF.

This clonotype was detected only a few times. The chain employs TRBV9 and TRBJ1-5, with D perhaps matching TRBD1 (6 bases). The CDR3 is 14 amino acids. The germline V and J ends were trimmed by 4 bases and 1 base, with 9 bases remaining between them. Germline-derived CDR1 and CDR2 are SGDLS and YYNGEE. This CDR3 is CASSPGTSNQPQHF. For the CDR3, the DNA is TGTGCCAGCAGCCCGGGGACAAGCAATCAGCCCCAGCATTTT.

The chain joins TRBV6-2 or TRBV6-3 to TRBJ2-1, with a possible D match to TRBD1 (5 bases). This CDR3 spans 15 amino acids. V shed 5 bases and J shed 7 bases, with 18 bases lying between them. Germline V lookup: CDR1 MNHEY, CDR2 SVGEGT. The CDR3 loop is CASSPVQVGGNEQFF. CDR3 nucleotides: TGTGCCAGCAGTCCCGTACAGGTCGGCGGTAATGAGCAGTTCTTC.

V gene TRBV9 combines with J gene TRBJ2-1; possible D gene TRBD2, 7 bases. This CDR3 contains 18 residues. Germline V gene lookup returns CDR1 SGDLS and CDR2 YYNGEE. With 0 bases removed from V and 9 bases from J, the gap between germline ends came to 25 bases. The CDR3 DNA follows: TGTGCCAGCAGCGTAGGTCCGGCGGGACGGGGGGCCCAGGGTGAGCAGTTCTTC. It encodes CASSVGPAGRGAQGEQFF.

A few counts support this clonotype. V and J are TRBV4-2 and TRBJ2-3, with a weak D call TRBD2 (6 bases). CDR3 length equals 16 residues. V was shortened by 0 bases and J by 6 bases, with 16 bases between the two germline ends. The germline V gene has CDR1 LGHNA and CDR2 YNFKEQ. CDR3 protein: CASSQDASAPGDTQYF. The CDR3 DNA is TGTGCCAGCAGCCAAGATGCTAGCGCACCGGGGGATACGCAGTATTTT.

This clonotype was counted a single time. The V gene is TRBV12-3 or TRBV12-4, the J gene TRBJ2-7; D might be TRBD1 or TRBD2, each matching 5 bases. This CDR3 has 15 amino acids. Trimming removed 7 bases from V and 0 bases from J, with 16 bases in between. CDR3 nucleotides: TGTGCCAGCACCCCGCAGGGACGGGTCTCCTACGAGCAGTACTTC. Protein product: CASTPQGRVSYEQYF.

This chain joins TRBV2 and TRBJ1-4; D not resolved. The ends were cut back, 4 bases at V and 3 bases at J, with 12 bases in the middle. Germline V lookup: CDR1 SNHLY, CDR2 FYNNEI. The CDR3 is 15 amino acids. The CDR3 loop reads CASSGARAANEKLFF. CDR3 DNA: TGTGCCAGCAGTGGTGCGAGGGCGGCTAATGAAAAACTGTTTTTT.

The chain employs TRBV9 and TRBJ1-2, with unresolved D. CDR1 and CDR2 (germline): SGDLS, YYNGEE. CDR3 length equals 12 residues. V lost 3 bases and J lost 6, with 9 bases in between. The chain's CDR3 is CASSGMGHGYTF. Written as DNA, the CDR3 is TGTGCCAGCAGCGGTATGGGTCATGGCTACACCTTC.

This clonotype has more than one count but fewer than ten. The chain uses TRBV9 and TRBJ2-5, with 11 bases aligning to TRBD2. V was pared by 6 bases and J by 5 bases, with 12 bases of the junction left unmatched. The CDR3 has 16 residues. Germline CDR1 SGDLS, CDR2 YYNGEE. CDR3 nucleotide sequence: TGTGCCAGCACAACCGAGCTAGCGGGGGGTCACGAGACCCAGTACTTC. Encoded protein: CASTTELAGGHETQYF.

A word on this clonotype: At one end the junction does not follow the germline gene, possibly because of a read error. This chain links TRBV29-1 with TRBJ1-2; 12 bases match TRBD1. This CDR3 spans 18 amino acids. Germline values: CDR1 SQVTM, CDR2 ANQGSEA. The CDR3 bases are TGCAGCGTTGAGAGGACCGGGACAGGGGGCCCGATTTACTATGACTACACCTTC. This gives the protein CSVERTGTGGPIYYDYTF.

The CDR3 sequence is CASSLGSGTGELFF. The DNA of the CDR3 is TGTGCCAGCAGCCTCGGGTCGGGCACCGGGGAGCTGTTTTTT. The V and J genes are TRBV7-2 and TRBJ2-2, with D unclear. The V gene lost 5 bases and the J gene lost 4 bases, with 11 bases spanning the gap. The germline gives CDR1 SGHTA, CDR2 FQGNSA. This CDR3 is 14 amino acids long.

This clonotype was picked up a small number of times. The J gene is TRBJ2-7, the V gene TRBV7-8, with 7 bases matching TRBD1. CDR1 SGHVS and CDR2 FQNEAQ come from the germline V gene. The CDR3 loop spans 14 amino acids. The ends lost 3 bases at V and 5 bases at J; junction bases unmatched: 7. In nucleotides, the CDR3 is TGTGCCAGCAGCTTCGGGGAAGGGGGCAACGAGCAGTACTTC. This sequence encodes CASSFGEGGNEQYF.

J is TRBJ2-7 and V is TRBV7-2, with 9 bases lining up with TRBD2. This CDR3 has 15 amino acids. V lost 6 bases and J lost 2; bases outside the gene matches: 8. The V gene's germline CDR1 is SGHTA and CDR2 FQGNSA. CDR3 bases: TGTGCCAGCAGTCCTAGCGGGGTGATTACCTACGAGCAGTACTTC. This translates into CASSPSGVITYEQYF.

The sample holds one count of this clonotype. This chain connects TRBV20-1 to TRBJ2-4; maybe TRBD2 (6 bases). Germline loops: CDR1 DFQATT, CDR2 SNEGSKA (reference sequence). The length of the CDR3 is 15 residues. V was trimmed by 6 bases and J by 0 bases, leaving 15 bases between them. CDR3 sequence reads: CSAPIADLAKNIQYF. CDR3 nucleotide sequence: TGCAGTGCCCCTATAGCGGACCTAGCCAAAAACATTCAGTACTTC.

This clonotype was counted a few times. Compared with germline, one end of the junction differs, possibly owing to a read error. In DNA, the CDR3 is TGTGCCAGCAGCTTAATGGTGGGACTAGCGGGGGGCGGGTTCCAAGAGACTCAGTACTTC. Residues: CASSLMVGLAGGGFQETQYF. J is TRBJ2-5 and V is TRBV7-2, with 15 bases fitting TRBD2. Germline CDR1 SGHTA, CDR2 FQGNSA. The CDR3 spans 20 residues. The full variable domain, completed using reference TRBV7-2 and TRBJ2-5, is GAGVSQSPSNKVTEKGKDVELRCDPISGHTALYWYRQSLGQGLEFLIYFQGNSAPDKSGLPSDRFSAERTGGSVSTLTIQRTQQEDSAVYLCASSLMVGLAGGGFQETQYFGPGTRLLVL.

CDR3 nucleotide sequence: TGTGCCAGCAGCTTAGGACCGGGACAGGGGGCCCACGAGCAGTACTTC. Encoded protein: CASSLGPGQGAHEQYF. The chain has TRBV7-8 and TRBJ2-7; 12 bases are a match to TRBD1. This CDR3 comprises 16 residues. V dropped 1 base and J dropped 5; count of bases not matched to a gene: 6. CDR1 is SGHVS and CDR2 is FQNEAQ in the germline V gene.

V and J are TRBV4-2 and TRBJ2-3; D gene uncertain. V was pared by 0 bases and J by 0 bases, with 7 bases between. The CDR3 contains 15 residues. Germline V lookup: CDR1 LGHNA, CDR2 YNFKEQ. CDR3 DNA sequence: TGTGCCAGCAGCCAAGATCGTGGGAGCACAGATACGCAGTATTTT. It codes for CASSQDRGSTDTQYF.

The chain is built from TRBV6-1 and TRBJ2-7, with 12 bases that match TRBD2. V trimming: 4 bases; J trimming: 1 base; junction bases outside the gene matches: 5. Looked up from germline, CDR1 is MNHNS and CDR2 is SASEGT. The CDR3 is made up of 16 amino acids. In DNA, the CDR3 is TGTGCCAGCAGTGCCACTAGCGGGGGGAGGTCCTACGAGCAGTACTTC. Translation: CASSATSGGRSYEQYF.

This sequence joins TRBV10-3 and TRBJ2-1, with D maybe TRBD2 (6 bases). This CDR3 contains 14 residues. Germline loops: CDR1 ENHRY, CDR2 SYGVKD. V shed 10 bases and J shed 5 bases, with 18 bases lying between them. CDR3 residues: CATSGLPGNNEQFF. The CDR3 nucleotides are TGTGCCACCTCGGGACTCCCGGGGAACAATGAGCAGTTCTTC.